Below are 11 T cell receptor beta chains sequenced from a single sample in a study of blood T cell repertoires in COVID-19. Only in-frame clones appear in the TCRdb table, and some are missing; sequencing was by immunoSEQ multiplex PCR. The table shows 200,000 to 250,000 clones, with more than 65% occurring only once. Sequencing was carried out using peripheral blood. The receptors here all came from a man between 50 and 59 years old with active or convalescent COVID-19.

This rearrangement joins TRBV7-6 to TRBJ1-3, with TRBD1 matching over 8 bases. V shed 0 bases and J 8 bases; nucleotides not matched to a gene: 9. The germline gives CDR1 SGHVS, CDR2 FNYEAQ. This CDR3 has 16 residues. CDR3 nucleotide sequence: TGTGCCAGCAGCTTAGCACCCGGGACAGGCCTGGACACCATATATTTT. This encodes CASSLAPGTGLDTIYF.

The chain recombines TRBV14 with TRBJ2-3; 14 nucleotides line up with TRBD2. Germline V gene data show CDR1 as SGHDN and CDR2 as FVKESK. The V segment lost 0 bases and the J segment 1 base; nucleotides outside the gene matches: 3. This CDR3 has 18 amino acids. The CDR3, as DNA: TGTGCCAGCAGCCAAGACCAGGGACTAGCGGGAGGCACAGATACGCAGTATTTT. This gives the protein CASSQDQGLAGGTDTQYF.

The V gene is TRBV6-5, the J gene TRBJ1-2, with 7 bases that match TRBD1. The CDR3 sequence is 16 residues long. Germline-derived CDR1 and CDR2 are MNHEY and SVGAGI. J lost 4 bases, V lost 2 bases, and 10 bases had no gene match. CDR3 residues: CASSYVGYRGSYGYTF. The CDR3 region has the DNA TGTGCCAGCAGTTACGTCGGCTACAGGGGATCCTATGGCTACACCTTC.

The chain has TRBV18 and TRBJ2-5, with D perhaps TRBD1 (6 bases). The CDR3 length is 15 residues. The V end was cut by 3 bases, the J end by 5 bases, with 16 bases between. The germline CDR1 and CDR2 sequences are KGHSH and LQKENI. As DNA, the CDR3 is TGTGCCAGCTCACCGGCCACAGGGTTTGGGGAGACCCAGTACTTC. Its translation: CASSPATGFGETQYF.

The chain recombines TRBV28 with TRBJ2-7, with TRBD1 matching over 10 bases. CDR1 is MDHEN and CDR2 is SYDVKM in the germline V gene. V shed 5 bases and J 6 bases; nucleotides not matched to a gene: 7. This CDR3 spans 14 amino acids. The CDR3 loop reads CASSPGQGTGEQYV. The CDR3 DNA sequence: TGTGCCAGCAGTCCGGGACAGGGGACGGGCGAGCAGTACGTC.

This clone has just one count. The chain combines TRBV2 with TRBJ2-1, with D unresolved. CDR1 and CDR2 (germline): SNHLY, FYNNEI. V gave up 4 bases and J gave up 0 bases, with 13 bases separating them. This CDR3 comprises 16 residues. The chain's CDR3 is CASSGWLSSSYNEQFF. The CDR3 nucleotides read TGTGCCAGCAGTGGGTGGTTGAGTAGCTCCTACAATGAGCAGTTCTTC.

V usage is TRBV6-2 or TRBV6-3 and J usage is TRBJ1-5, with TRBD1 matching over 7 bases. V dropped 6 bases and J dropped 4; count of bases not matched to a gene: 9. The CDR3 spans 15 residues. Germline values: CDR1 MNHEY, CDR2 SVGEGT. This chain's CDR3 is CASSFDRERNQPQHF. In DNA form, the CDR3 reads TGTGCCAGCAGCTTCGACAGGGAGAGAAATCAGCCCCAGCATTTT.

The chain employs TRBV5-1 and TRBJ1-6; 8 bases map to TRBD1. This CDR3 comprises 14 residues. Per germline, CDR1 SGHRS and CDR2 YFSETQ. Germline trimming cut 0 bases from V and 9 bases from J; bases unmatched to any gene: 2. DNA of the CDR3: TGCGCCAGCAGCTTGGAGACAGGGGTTTCACCCCTCCACTTT. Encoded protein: CASSLETGVSPLHF. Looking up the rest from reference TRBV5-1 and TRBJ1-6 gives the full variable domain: KAGVTQTPRYLIKTRGQQVTLSCSPISGHRSVSWYQQTPGQGLQFLFEYFSETQRNKGNFPGRFSGRQFSNSRSEMNVSTLELGDSALYLCASSLETGVSPLHFGNGTRLTVT.

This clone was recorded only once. CDR3 sequence: CASRRGTGEDEKLFF. In nucleotides, the CDR3 is TGTGCCAGCAGAAGAGGGACAGGGGAGGATGAAAAACTGTTTTTT. The V and J genes are TRBV2 and TRBJ1-4; 10 bases are shared with TRBD1. The CDR3 covers 15 residues. CDR1 and CDR2 (germline): SNHLY, FYNNEI. The J segment lost 6 bases and the V segment lost 6 bases, leaving 7 bases of the junction unmatched.

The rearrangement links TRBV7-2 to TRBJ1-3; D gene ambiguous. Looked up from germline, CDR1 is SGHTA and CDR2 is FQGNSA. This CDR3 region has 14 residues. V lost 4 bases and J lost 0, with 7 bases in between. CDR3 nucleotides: TGTGCCAGCAGCTGGGGAGGCTCTGGAAACACCATATATTTT. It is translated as CASSWGGSGNTIYF. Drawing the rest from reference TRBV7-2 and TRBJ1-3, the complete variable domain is GAGVSQSPSNKVTEKGKDVELRCDPISGHTALYWYRQSLGQGLEFLIYFQGNSAPDKSGLPSDRFSAERTGGSVSTLTIQRTQQEDSAVYLCASSWGGSGNTIYFGEGSWLTVV.

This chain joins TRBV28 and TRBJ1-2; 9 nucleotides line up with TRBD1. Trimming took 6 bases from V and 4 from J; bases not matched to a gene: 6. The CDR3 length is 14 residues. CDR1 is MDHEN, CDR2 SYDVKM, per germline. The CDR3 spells CASSRDRDVYGYTF. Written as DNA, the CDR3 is TGTGCCAGCAGCCGGGACAGGGATGTCTATGGCTACACCTTC.